The clone carrying this T cell receptor beta chain occurred a few times. The antigen is undetermined. The length of the CDR3 is 14 residues. Trimming cost V 3 bases and J 5 bases, with 12 bases left between them. Germline lookup yields CDR1 SGHRS and CDR2 YFSETQ. The sample is drawn from a study of response to subunit inactivated influenza vaccine. TCRdb recomputed calls from the RT-PCR reads with MiXCR, one row per CDR3 protein. The repertoire holds about 800,000 distinct CDR3 sequences, with less than 25% as singletons. Study conclusions and caveats: Each seasonal influenza vaccination recruits few new T cells, the authors suggested.

Material: PBMCs from blood, obtained 5 days after vaccination. The TCR sequence derives from a man aged 50 to 59 who received an inactivated influenza vaccine. The chain has TRBV5-1 and TRBJ2-1, with D uncertain. CDR3: CASSSPSANNEQFF. For the CDR3, the DNA is TGCGCCAGCAGCTCCCCGAGTGCAAACAATGAGCAGTTCTTC.